This T cell receptor (beta chain) was sequenced during a study of blood T cell repertoires in COVID-19. The CDR3 consists of 15 residues. After removal of 2 bases from V and 3 bases from J, the junction contained 5 bases not matched to a gene. Germline V gene lookup returns CDR1 SGDLS and CDR2 YYNGEE. Data came from immunoSEQ multiplex PCR; TCRdb stores just in-frame clones and leaves some out. The sample consists of under 300,000 clones, approximately 86% of them appearing once. This TCR was sampled from a man aged 60-69 years who had recovered from COVID-19. The sequencing input was peripheral blood. J is TRBJ1-1 and V is TRBV9; 9 nucleotides line up with TRBD1. The CDR3 spells CASSVDTGGHTEAFF. The CDR3 DNA is TGTGCCAGCAGCGTGGACACAGGGGGCCACACTGAAGCTTTCTTT.